This T cell receptor (beta chain) stems from a study of T-cell memory formation after mild COVID-19. Germline loops: CDR1 LGHNA, CDR2 YNFKEQ. This CDR3 spans 14 amino acids. Trimming took off 0 bases at V and 5 bases at J, with 10 bases between the two ends. This clonotype has just a few counts. TCRdb independently ran MiXCR on the 5' RACE reads; one entry per CDR3 protein. The sample comprises 470,000 or so distinct CDR3 sequences, approximately 18% of which are singletons, and around a fifth rests with the top ten. This sequence was found in a man aged 18 to 29 who had mild COVID-19 (a few samples of this study predate the infection). Cell type and time point are not known. The chain has TRBV4-2 and TRBJ2-5; D unresolved. Sequenced: PBMCs or a T cell subset sorted from them (not recorded which). The CDR3 loop reads CASSQEVGTETQYF. Here the CDR3 DNA reads TGTGCCAGCAGCCAAGAGGTAGGAACGGAGACCCAGTACTTC.